Shown below are 6 T cell receptor beta chains from a single sample sequenced in a study of regulatory T cells in long-lasting Graves disease. Relying on iRepertoire HTBI primers and Arm-PCR of CDR3 regions, the team built TCR beta libraries. TCRdb recomputed calls from the multiplex PCR reads with MiXCR, one row per CDR3 protein. The data show 530,000 or so distinct CDR3 sequences, roughly 14% seen once. Time point in this sample: newly diagnosed GD, antithyroid drugs for less than 3 months. Isolated PBMC RNA provided the starting material for the TCR library. The same sample was also used in a study of T cells in Graves' hyperthyroidism and ophthalmopathy.

The sequences come from peripheral blood mononuclear cells (PBMCs), collected at new diagnosis, from a patient treated with antithyroid drugs. Every receptor here comes from a young man with Graves disease.

The rearrangement joins TRBV5-5 to TRBJ1-5, with a weak D call TRBD1 (6 bases). Trimming stripped 3 bases from V and 5 bases from J, with 12 bases between. CDR3 length: 14 residues. The germline CDR1 and CDR2 sequences are SGHKS and YYEKEE (reference sequence). The CDR3 DNA reads as TGTGCCAGCAGCTGGGGGGGCGAATATCAGCCCCAGCATTTT. Its translation: CASSWGGEYQPQHF.

A remark on this clonotype: This may be a read error, as it is one base from a much larger clone. This chain links TRBV7-2 with TRBJ2-3, with TRBD2 identical over 7 bases. The CDR3 has 15 amino acids. Trimming cost V 8 bases and J 2 bases; bases outside gene matches: 10. In germline, CDR1 is SGHTA, CDR2 FQGNSA. This CDR3 reads CASGSLAAYTDTQYF. The DNA of the CDR3 is TGTGCCAGCGGCTCCCTAGCGGCCTACACAGATACGCAGTATTTT.

With respect to this clonotype: A read error may be the cause here, since a much bigger clone is one base away. The CDR3 reads CSAPGTVKETQHF. The CDR3 DNA follows: TGCAGTGCTCCCGGGACAGTCAAAGAGACCCAGCACTTC. The gene calls are TRBV20-1 and TRBJ2-5; 7 positions agree with TRBD1. There are 13 residues in the CDR3. The germline V gene encodes CDR1 DFQATT and CDR2 SNEGSKA (reference sequence).

This clonotype has more than one count but fewer than ten. The chain joins TRBV24-1 to TRBJ2-2; D unresolved. The CDR3 totals 14 residues. V shed 9 bases and J shed 2 bases, with 12 bases lying between them. Per the germline V gene, CDR1 is KGHDR and CDR2 is SFDVKD. The CDR3 coding sequence is TGTGCCACCGGATCTTTACCAAACACCGGGGAGCTGTTTTTT. This sequence encodes CATGSLPNTGELFF.

There are many counts of this clonotype. The rearrangement uses TRBV6-5 and TRBJ2-5; 8 bases match TRBD2. This CDR3 contains 17 residues. Germline V lookup: CDR1 MNHEY, CDR2 SVGAGI. Trimming took 3 bases from V and 0 from J; bases not matched to a gene: 9. The CDR3 sequence is CASSYLTSGTYQETQYF. As DNA, the CDR3 is TGTGCCAGCAGTTATCTAACTAGCGGAACGTACCAAGAGACCCAGTACTTC.

This clonotype was detected only a few times. The chain uses TRBV27 and TRBJ2-7, with 9 bases identical to TRBD2. Germline V gene lookup returns CDR1 MNHEY and CDR2 SMNVEV (reference sequence). The junction had 6 bases not matched to a gene; V was cut back by 5 bases and J by 1 base. The CDR3 covers 15 residues. CDR3 coding DNA: TGTGCCAGCAGTCCCCGACTAGCGGTTTCCTACGAGCAGTACTTC. Translating it yields CASSPRLAVSYEQYF.